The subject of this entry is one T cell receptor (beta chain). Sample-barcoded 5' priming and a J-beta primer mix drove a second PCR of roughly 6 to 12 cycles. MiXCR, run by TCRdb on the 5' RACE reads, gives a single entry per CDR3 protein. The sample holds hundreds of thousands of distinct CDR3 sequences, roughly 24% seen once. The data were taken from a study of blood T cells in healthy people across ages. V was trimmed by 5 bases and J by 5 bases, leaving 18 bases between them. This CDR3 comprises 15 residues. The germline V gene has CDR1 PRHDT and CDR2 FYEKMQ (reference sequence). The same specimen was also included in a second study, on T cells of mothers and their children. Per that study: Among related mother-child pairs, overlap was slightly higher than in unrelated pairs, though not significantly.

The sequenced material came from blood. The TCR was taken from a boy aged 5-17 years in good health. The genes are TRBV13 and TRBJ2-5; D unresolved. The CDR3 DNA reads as TGTGCCAGCAGCGCCTCCCCCCGGGTAGGGGAGACCCAGTACTTC. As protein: CASSASPRVGETQYF.